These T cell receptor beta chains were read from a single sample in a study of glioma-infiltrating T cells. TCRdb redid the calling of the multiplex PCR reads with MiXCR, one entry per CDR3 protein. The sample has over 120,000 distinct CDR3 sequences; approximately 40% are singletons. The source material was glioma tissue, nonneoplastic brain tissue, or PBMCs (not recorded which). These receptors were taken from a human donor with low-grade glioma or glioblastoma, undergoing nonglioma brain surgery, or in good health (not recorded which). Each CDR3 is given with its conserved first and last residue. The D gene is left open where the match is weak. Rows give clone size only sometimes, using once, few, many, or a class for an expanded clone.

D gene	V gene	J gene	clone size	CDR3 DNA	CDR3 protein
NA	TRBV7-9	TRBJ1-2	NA	TGTGCCAGCAGCGGAGAAACCGGGGGGTATGGGTCCTATGGCTACACCTTC	CASSGETGGYGSYGYTF
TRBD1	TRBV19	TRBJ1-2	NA	TGTGCCAGCTCGAAGGGACAGACAGACTATGGCTACACCTTC	CASSKGQTDYGYTF
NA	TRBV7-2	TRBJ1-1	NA	TGTGCCATCAGCTGGAGAGGCACTGAAGCTTTCTTT	CAISWRGTEAFF
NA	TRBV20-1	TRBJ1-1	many	TGCAGTGGAGGCAGGGGAATGAACACTGAAGCTTTCTTT	CSGGRGMNTEAFF
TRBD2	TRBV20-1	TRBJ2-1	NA	TGCAGTGCTAGTAGCGGGGGGACCATCTACAATGAGCAGTTCTTC	CSASSGGTIYNEQFF
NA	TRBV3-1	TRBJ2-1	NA	TGTGCCAGCAGCCAAACGACTACGTCTATCTACAATGAGCAGTTCTTC	CASSQTTTSIYNEQFF
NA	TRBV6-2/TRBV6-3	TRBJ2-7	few	TGTGCCAGCAGTTACGTGTACGAGCAGTACTTC	CASSYVYEQYF
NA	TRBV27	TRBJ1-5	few	TGTGCCAGCAGTAAACAGGGACGGAGCAATCAGCCCCAGCATTTT	CASSKQGRSNQPQHF
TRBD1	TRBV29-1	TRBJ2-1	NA	TGCAGCGTTGGACAATACCGGGACAGGTTCTACAATGAGCAGTTCTTC	CSVGQYRDRFYNEQFF
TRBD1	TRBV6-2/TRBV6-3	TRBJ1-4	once	TGTGCCAGCAGCGACCGTGTGAGGACAGGGGATGAAAAACTGTTTTTT	CASSDRVRTGDEKLFF
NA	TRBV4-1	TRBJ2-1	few	TGCGCCAGCAGCCAGAGTTCCGGGGATGAGCAGTTCTTC	CASSQSSGDEQFF
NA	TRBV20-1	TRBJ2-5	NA	TGCAGTGCTAAGACCGTGCAGGCTACTCAAGAGACCCAGTACTTC	CSAKTVQATQETQYF
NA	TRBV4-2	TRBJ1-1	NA	TGTGCCAGCAGCCAAGCGACAGTGAACACTGAAGCTTTCTTT	CASSQATVNTEAFF
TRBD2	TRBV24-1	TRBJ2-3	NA	TGTGCCACCAGTACCGGGACTAGCGGGAGGTTGGCAGATACGCAGTATTTT	CATSTGTSGRLADTQYF
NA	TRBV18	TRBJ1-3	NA	TGTGCCAGCTCACCACCCACAGGGTACTTGTCTGGAAACACCATATATTTT	CASSPPTGYLSGNTIYF
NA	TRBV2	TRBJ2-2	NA	TGTGCCAGCAGTGAGTGGGCAGGGCGGACCGGGGAGCTGTTTTTT	CASSEWAGRTGELFF
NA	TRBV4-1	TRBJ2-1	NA	TGCGCCAGCAGCCAGGTCAACTCCTGCAATGAGCAGTTCTTC	CASSQVNSCNEQFF